This TCR beta chain was identified in a study of blood T cell repertoires in COVID-19. About the research overall: COVID-19 samples, acute and convalescent, were from the United States, Italy and Spain.

From germline, CDR1 is LNHNV and CDR2 YYDKDF (reference sequence). V lost 0 bases and J 4 bases, leaving 13 bases between the germline ends. The CDR3 length is 16 residues. Per the authors' pipeline: It was from reference gene primer amplification that nucleated cell counts were estimated. Data came from immunoSEQ multiplex PCR; TCRdb stores just in-frame clones and leaves some out. V and J calls and clone size come straight from that table; D and trimming were deduced from the DNA. In the table there are fewer than 700,000 clones, 70% to 90% of which are singletons. The V gene is TRBV15, the J gene TRBJ1-3, with a tentative D call TRBD1 (5 bases). Sequences were obtained from peripheral blood. The sequence derives from a woman aged 50 to 65 with COVID-19, enrolled during active disease. CDR3 region: CATSRDLVGAGNTIYF. CDR3 bases: TGTGCCACCAGCAGAGATCTTGTAGGGGCCGGAAACACCATATATTTT.